This TCR beta chain comes out of a study of regulatory T cells in long-lasting Graves disease. The time point is: newly diagnosed GD, antithyroid drugs for less than 3 months. RNA from PBMCs was the source of the TCR library. Roughly 10-milliliter peripheral blood samples went into EDTA tubes. Combining iRepertoire HTBI primers with Arm-PCR of CDR3 regions, the authors built TCR beta libraries. TCRdb reanalysed the multiplex PCR reads using MiXCR and keeps one entry per CDR3 protein. The sample yields a few hundred thousand distinct CDR3 sequences, roughly 13% seen once. The CDR3 contains 12 residues. V was shortened by 5 bases and J by 8 bases, with 10 bases between the two germline ends. Overall study results and limits: TCR diversity was lower in persistent Graves' patients than in newly diagnosed ones. Under persistent disease, TRBV28, TRBJ1-2 and TRBJ2-5 were used preferentially. Peripheral blood, not thyroid tissue, was the sole material studied.

This clonotype occurred many times. The antigen is unknown. These sequences were also reported in another study, on T cells in Graves' hyperthyroidism and ophthalmopathy.

The sample here was peripheral blood mononuclear cells (PBMCs), taken at new diagnosis, from a patient treated with antithyroid drugs. V is TRBV12-3 or TRBV12-4 and J is TRBJ1-5; D is unclear. This clonotype was sampled from a man aged 30 to 45 with Graves disease. The CDR3 coding sequence is TGTGCCAGCAGTGGACGCTATGAGCCCCAGCATTTT. Its protein is CASSGRYEPQHF.